The 27 T cell receptor beta chains in this list originate from one sample, sequenced in a study of human T cells and chemical hapten exposure (dated by TCRdb to about 2021). What this sample's time point label stands for: pre-sensitization, week 0. What the treatment or condition label conveys for this sample: therapeutic diphenylcyclopropenone sensitization with weekly scalp DPC. Libraries were prepared through RACE. Reads for this sample came from a NextSeq 500. The public reads were run again by TCRdb, first through fastp at Q25 and then through MiXCR, and only productive beta chains were kept. Records with the same CDR3 protein are collapsed into one entry carrying the most frequent genes and DNA. The sample yields fewer than 60,000 distinct CDR3 sequences; roughly 10% were counted once. The leading ten clones occupy about 4% of the sample. Here the sequenced sample was whole blood, taken in connection with sensitization to the hapten diphenylcyclopropenone (DPC). All receptors come from a woman between 40 and 50 years old with alopecia areata. Some clones in this sample may be carry-over from other donors' samples.

In its sample, this clonotype was seen a few times. The chain recombines TRBV6-6 with TRBJ1-2; 7 bases are a match to TRBD1. Germline V CDR1 and CDR2: MNHNY, SVGAGI (reference sequence). V shed 2 bases, J shed 7 bases, and the junction held 13 bases outside the gene matches. The CDR3 is 16 amino acids. DNA for the CDR3: TGTGCCAGCAGTTACGGGACAGAAAACTCGGATCGTGGCTACACCTTC. It translates to CASSYGTENSDRGYTF.

V gene TRBV9 combines with J gene TRBJ1-5; 9 bases match TRBD1. Looked up from germline, CDR1 is SGDLS and CDR2 is YYNGEE. J was trimmed by 3 bases and V by 3 bases; bases with no gene match: 1. CDR3 size: 14 residues. The CDR3 loop reads CASSGDRDNQPQHF. DNA for the CDR3: TGTGCCAGCAGCGGGGACAGGGACAATCAGCCCCAGCATTTT.

Only a few counts were recorded for this clonotype. V is TRBV6-1 and J is TRBJ2-1; the match to TRBD2 covers 9 bases. Per the germline V gene, CDR1 is MNHNS and CDR2 is SASEGT. The CDR3 runs to 14 residues. V lost 5 bases to trimming and J lost 4 bases; unmatched junction nucleotides: 3. In nucleotides, the CDR3 is TGTGCCAGCAGTAGACTAGCGGATTACAATGAGCAGTTCTTC. Translated, it gives CASSRLADYNEQFF.

This clonotype was counted many times. The rearrangement joins TRBV12-3 or TRBV12-4 to TRBJ2-5; 7 bases align to TRBD2. V trimming: 5 bases; J trimming: 3 bases; junction bases outside the gene matches: 6. The CDR3 is 14 residues long. The CDR3 nucleotides are TGTGCCAGCAGTCCCGGGAGGCGGGAAGAGACCCAGTACTTC. Translated: CASSPGRREETQYF.

The table lists this clonotype with many counts. The chain couples TRBV6-6 to TRBJ1-1, with 9 nucleotides matching TRBD1. The length of the CDR3 is 14 residues. CDR1 and CDR2 from the germline V gene are MNHNY and SVGAGI (reference sequence). Germline trimming cut 2 bases from V and 4 bases from J; bases unmatched to any gene: 2. The CDR3 region has the DNA TGTGCCAGCAGTTACGGGACAGGGTTCACTGAAGCTTTCTTT. This translates into CASSYGTGFTEAFF.

This clonotype was detected ten times or more. The chain has TRBV27 and TRBJ1-2, with no clear D. Trimming removed 4 bases at V and 8 bases at J, with 8 bases between. CDR1 and CDR2 from the germline V gene are MNHEY and SMNVEV (reference sequence). This CDR3 is 11 amino acids long. CDR3 DNA sequence: TGTGCCAGCAGTTCCAGTACCGGCTACACCTTC. This gives the protein CASSSSTGYTF.

Notes on this clonotype: Being one base from a much bigger clone, this may be a read error. The V call is TRBV7-3, the J call TRBJ2-3; D is perhaps TRBD2 (5 bases). Looked up from germline, CDR1 is SGHTA and CDR2 is FQGTGA. The CDR3 length is 15 residues. DNA of the CDR3: TGTGCCAGCAGCTTAAGATCGGGAAGCATAGATACGCAGTATTTT. Amino acids: CASSLRSGSIDTQYF.

This clonotype was picked up many times. The chain has TRBV28 and TRBJ2-3; D call uncertain. The CDR3 spans 14 residues. From germline, CDR1 is MDHEN and CDR2 SYDVKM. The ends were cut back, 7 bases at V and 1 base at J, with 12 bases in the middle. CDR3 coding DNA: TGTGCCAGCATCCCCCCCGGACGCACAGATACGCAGTATTTT. This gives the protein CASIPPGRTDTQYF.

This clonotype was seen a single time. The chain uses TRBV30 and TRBJ2-1; 7 bases are shared with TRBD2. V was clipped by 1 base and J by 0 bases; unmatched bases: 9. Germline V gene data show CDR1 as GTSNPN and CDR2 as SVGIG (reference sequence). The CDR3 totals 17 residues. DNA of the CDR3: TGTGCCTGGAGTGCATCGCGGGAGCCTAACTCCTACAATGAGCAGTTCTTC. Translation gives CAWSASREPNSYNEQFF.

This clonotype has just a few counts. The genes are TRBV21-1 and TRBJ1-5; the listed D gene, TRBD1, was not tested against the DNA. TRBV21-1 is classified as a pseudogene. CDR3 length: 16 residues. CDR3 bases: TGTGCCAGCAGCAAAGAGGGGGGGTTTAGCAATCAGCCCCAGCATTTT. It translates to CASSKEGGFSNQPQHF.

This clonotype was counted ten times or more. The rearrangement uses TRBV7-8 and TRBJ1-2, with D perhaps TRBD1 (5 bases). The CDR3 totals 15 residues. The germline gives CDR1 SGHVS, CDR2 FQNEAQ. Trimming stripped 4 bases from V and 4 bases from J, with 16 bases between. CDR3 in DNA: TGTGCCAGCAGCTCACGGCCCCAGGGTGCCTATGGCTACACCTTC. Encoded protein: CASSSRPQGAYGYTF.

The V call is TRBV7-3, the J call TRBJ2-5, with TRBD1 identical over 10 bases. The ends lost 4 bases at V and 5 bases at J; junction bases unmatched: 7. Germline lookup yields CDR1 SGHTA and CDR2 FQGTGA. The CDR3 spans 15 residues. The CDR3 DNA reads TGTGCCAGCAGCTCTGGACAGGGGGGCTCGGAGACCCAGTACTTC. This codes for CASSSGQGGSETQYF.

The table lists this clonotype with many counts. The J gene is TRBJ1-1, the V gene TRBV5-1, with 7 bases lining up with TRBD1. Germline assignment: CDR1 SGHRS and CDR2 YFSETQ. After removal of 2 bases from V and 1 base from J, the junction contained 8 bases not matched to a gene. The CDR3 extends over 16 amino acids. The CDR3 DNA is TGCGCCAGCAGCTTCGATACGGGACAGCCGAACACTGAAGCTTTCTTT. Translation gives CASSFDTGQPNTEAFF.

The rearrangement uses TRBV10-3 and TRBJ1-6; D is perhaps TRBD1 (5 bases). The germline V gene encodes CDR1 ENHRY and CDR2 SYGVKD. Trimming shortened V by 4 bases and J by 9 bases, and 22 bases separated the two germline ends. The CDR3 length is 17 residues. The CDR3 DNA is TGTGCCATCAGTGGGGCAGGGACTTTTCGTTCGAGTTCACCCCTCCACTTT. This encodes CAISGAGTFRSSSPLHF.

The chain combines TRBV4-3 with TRBJ2-1, with D possibly TRBD2 on 6 matching bases. CDR1 and CDR2 from the germline V gene are LGHNA and YSLEER. CDR3 length: 17 residues. The V gene lost 3 bases and the J gene lost 6 bases, with 21 bases spanning the gap. The CDR3 sequence is CASSQEGTRARINEQFF. DNA of the CDR3: TGCGCCAGCAGCCAGGAGGGGACGAGGGCCAGAATCAATGAGCAGTTCTTC.

This clonotype was picked up one time. The chain is built from TRBV28 and TRBJ2-5; a possible D gene is TRBD1 (5 bases). The CDR3 loop spans 12 amino acids. V shed 5 bases and J shed 7 bases, with 11 bases lying between them. Per germline, CDR1 MDHEN and CDR2 SYDVKM. The CDR3 reads CASSIQVSTQYF. CDR3 DNA sequence: TGTGCCAGCAGTATACAGGTCTCGACCCAGTACTTC.

The J gene is TRBJ1-2, the V gene TRBV4-1; D is uncertain. Per germline, CDR1 MGHRA and CDR2 YSYEKL. V lost 2 bases and J 0 bases, leaving 10 bases between the germline ends. The CDR3 sequence is 15 residues long. DNA for the CDR3: TGCGCCAGCAGCCAACAAACAGAGACTAACTATGGCTACACCTTC. This encodes CASSQQTETNYGYTF.

This clonotype showed up many times. This chain uses TRBV27 with TRBJ1-5; D gene uncertain. Germline V gene sequence: CDR1 MNHEY, CDR2 SMNVEV (reference sequence). Trimming took off 2 bases at V and 9 bases at J, with 11 bases between the two ends. CDR3 length: 13 residues. The CDR3 sequence: CASSLDYRGPQHF. The CDR3 DNA is TGTGCCAGCAGTTTAGATTACCGGGGGCCCCAGCATTTT.

This clonotype came up a few times. This chain links TRBV7-2 with TRBJ2-7; 8 bases agree with TRBD1. This CDR3 is built from 14 residues. CDR1 and CDR2 (germline): SGHTA, FQGNSA. The J segment lost 2 bases and the V segment lost 0 bases, leaving 0 bases of the junction unmatched. The CDR3: CASSLAGQAYEQYF. Written as DNA, the CDR3 is TGTGCCAGCAGCTTAGCGGGACAGGCCTACGAGCAGTACTTC.

The table lists this clonotype with a few counts. The chain links TRBV29-1 to TRBJ2-3; no definite D call. The length of the CDR3 is 16 residues. Germline-derived CDR1 and CDR2 are SQVTM and ANQGSEA. V was trimmed by 7 bases and J by 4 bases, leaving 24 bases between them. CDR3 loop: CSAGPQLNHGADTQYF. CDR3 DNA: TGCAGCGCTGGCCCTCAACTAAACCATGGGGCAGATACGCAGTATTTT.

In this sample, this clonotype turned up many times. V usage is TRBV2 and J usage is TRBJ2-6, with 9 bases lining up with TRBD1. The CDR3 runs 16 residues. CDR1 SNHLY and CDR2 FYNNEI come from the germline V gene. V gave up 8 bases and J gave up 0 bases; unmatched junction bases: 5. CDR3 sequence (DNA): TGTGCCAGCGGGACAGGGAGCCTCTCTGGGGCCAACGTCCTGACTTTC. As protein: CASGTGSLSGANVLTF. Full variable domain (missing parts from reference TRBV2 and TRBJ2-6): EPEVTQTPSHQVTQMGQEVILRCVPISNHLYFYWYRQILGQKVEFLVSFYNNEISEKSEIFDDQFSVERPDGSNFTLKIRSTKLEDSAMYFCASGTGSLSGANVLTFGAGSRLTVL.

This clonotype appeared a few times. The rearrangement links TRBV28 to TRBJ1-1; perhaps TRBD1 as D (5 bases). The CDR3 has 15 amino acids. The germline V and J ends were trimmed by 6 bases and 5 bases, with 19 bases remaining between them. Germline values: CDR1 MDHEN, CDR2 SYDVKM. CDR3: CASRANTGGGTEAFF. The CDR3 nucleotides are TGTGCCAGCAGAGCTAACACAGGCGGAGGGACTGAAGCTTTCTTT. Drawing the rest from reference TRBV28 and TRBJ1-1, the complete variable domain is DVKVTQSSRYLVKRTGEKVFLECVQDMDHENMFWYRQDPGLGLRLIYFSYDVKMKEKGDIPEGYSVSREKKERFSLILESASTNQTSMYLCASRANTGGGTEAFFGQGTRLTVV.

This clonotype was detected ten times or more. This rearrangement joins TRBV25-1 to TRBJ2-1, with D perhaps TRBD1 (5 bases). Per germline, CDR1 MGHDK and CDR2 SYGVNS. CDR3 length: 17 amino acids. The V gene lost 8 bases and the J gene lost 5 bases, with 25 bases spanning the gap. The CDR3: CASGPLVVAVGDNEQFF. DNA for the CDR3: TGTGCCAGCGGGCCCTTGGTCGTGGCGGTAGGGGACAATGAGCAGTTCTTC.

This chain uses TRBV5-5 with TRBJ2-7; the match to TRBD1 covers 7 bases. Germline V lookup: CDR1 SGHKS, CDR2 YYEKEE (reference sequence). There are 16 residues in the CDR3. J gave up 7 bases and V 4 bases, and 17 bases lay outside the gene matches. The DNA for the CDR3 is TGTGCCAGCAGCCCTATCCTACGACAGGGTATACTAGAGCAGTACTTC. Its protein product is CASSPILRQGILEQYF.

There are many counts of this clonotype. The chain carries TRBV20-1 and TRBJ2-1; 10 nucleotides line up with TRBD1. Germline values: CDR1 DFQATT, CDR2 SNEGSKA (reference sequence). The CDR3 spans 14 residues. The trim removed 3 bases at V and 9 bases at J, leaving 8 bases unmatched. The CDR3 nucleotides are TGCAGTGCTAGGGGACAGGGGCAGTATGGTGAGCAGTTCTTC. Protein: CSARGQGQYGEQFF.

This clonotype was detected many times. The rearrangement joins TRBV20-1 to TRBJ2-1, with 9 bases that match TRBD2. J gave up 5 bases and V 6 bases, and 2 bases lay outside the gene matches. The germline gives CDR1 DFQATT, CDR2 SNEGSKA (reference sequence). This CDR3 has 12 residues. This CDR3 is CSAIAGDNEQFF. Here the CDR3 DNA reads TGCAGTGCCATAGCGGGAGACAATGAGCAGTTCTTC.

In this sample, this clonotype turned up many times. V and J are TRBV5-1 and TRBJ1-2; tentative D call: TRBD1 (6 bases). Germline V gene data show CDR1 as SGHRS and CDR2 as YFSETQ. Between the trimmed V and J ends, which lost 0 bases and 8 bases, there was a span of 14 bases. CDR3 length: 14 amino acids. Here the CDR3 DNA reads TGCGCCAGCAGCTTGGATACAGGGAGGTACGGCTACACCTTC. Protein product: CASSLDTGRYGYTF.